Shown below are 13 T cell receptor beta chains from a single sample sequenced in a study of human T cells and chemical hapten exposure. TCRdb itself ran the RACE reads through MiXCR, one entry per CDR3 protein. The sample comprises approximately 100,000 distinct CDR3 sequences, approximately 9.9% of which are singletons, and around 4% rests with the top ten. Time point given: pre-sensitization, week 0. Noted treatment: therapeutic diphenylcyclopropenone sensitization with weekly scalp DPC. The sequenced sample was whole blood, obtained in connection with sensitization to the hapten diphenylcyclopropenone (DPC). The source of these receptors is a middle-aged woman with alopecia areata. Some clones in this sample may be carry-over from other donors' samples.

In this sample, this clonotype turned up a few times. The rearrangement joins TRBV6-2 or TRBV6-3 to TRBJ2-7, with D perhaps TRBD1 or TRBD2 (6 bases each). Deletions cut 7 bases from V and 5 bases from J, with 18 bases between. This CDR3 contains 14 residues. In germline, CDR1 is MNHEY, CDR2 SVGEGT. CDR3 sequence reads: CASTLGGPPHEQYF. The CDR3 DNA follows: TGTGCCAGCACCCTCGGGGGCCCACCACACGAGCAGTACTTC.

At least ten counts were recorded for this clonotype. This chain uses TRBV6-1 with TRBJ2-4; 7 bases map to TRBD2. Germline V gives CDR1 MNHNS, CDR2 SASEGT. This CDR3 contains 14 residues. The junction had 14 bases not matched to a gene; V was cut back by 10 bases and J by 8 bases. The CDR3 loop is CATWGGGTGDIQYF. CDR3 nucleotide sequence: TGTGCCACTTGGGGCGGGGGAACGGGGGACATTCAGTACTTC.

In this sample, this clonotype turned up a few times. The V and J genes are TRBV5-1 and TRBJ2-7; D call uncertain. Per the germline V gene, CDR1 is SGHRS and CDR2 is YFSETQ. The CDR3 contains 12 residues. V gave up 2 bases and J gave up 1 base, with 4 bases separating them. DNA for the CDR3: TGCGCCAGCAGCTTTAATTCCTACGAGCAGTACTTC. As protein: CASSFNSYEQYF.

This clonotype appeared many times. V gene TRBV5-1 combines with J gene TRBJ1-1; the match to TRBD1 covers 8 bases. There are 14 residues in the CDR3. The V segment lost 0 bases and the J segment 4 bases; nucleotides outside the gene matches: 2. Germline values: CDR1 SGHRS, CDR2 YFSETQ. DNA for the CDR3: TGCGCCAGCAGCTTGGCCGACAGGGGCACTGAAGCTTTCTTT. Protein product: CASSLADRGTEAFF. Full variable domain (remainder filled in from reference TRBV5-1 and TRBJ1-1): KAGVTQTPRYLIKTRGQQVTLSCSPISGHRSVSWYQQTPGQGLQFLFEYFSETQRNKGNFPGRFSGRQFSNSRSEMNVSTLELGDSALYLCASSLADRGTEAFFGQGTRLTVV.

The chain is built from TRBV7-2 and TRBJ2-3, with TRBD2 matching 7 bases. The CDR3 sequence is 15 residues long. Germline V lookup: CDR1 SGHTA, CDR2 FQGNSA. The J segment lost 4 bases and the V segment lost 7 bases, leaving 11 bases of the junction unmatched. The CDR3 DNA sequence: TGTGCCAGCAACTCCCTCGGGGGGTTGGCAGATACGCAGTATTTT. It encodes CASNSLGGLADTQYF.

Ten or more counts support this clonotype. The chain is built from TRBV6-1 and TRBJ2-7; 7 bases are a match to TRBD1. Germline lookup yields CDR1 MNHNS and CDR2 SASEGT. CDR3 size: 16 residues. V trimming: 4 bases; J trimming: 2 bases; junction bases outside the gene matches: 11. This CDR3 reads CASSASTGSVPYEQYF. CDR3 coding DNA: TGTGCCAGCAGTGCATCGACAGGGTCGGTACCCTACGAGCAGTACTTC.

The sample holds many counts of this clonotype. The chain employs TRBV19 and TRBJ1-1; no clear D gene. The germline gives CDR1 LNHDA, CDR2 SQIVND (reference sequence). This CDR3 spans 14 amino acids. The ends were cut back, 3 bases at V and 0 bases at J, with 8 bases in the middle. The CDR3 DNA sequence: TGTGCCAGTAGTATCTCACAATTGAACACTGAAGCTTTCTTT. Encoded protein: CASSISQLNTEAFF.

The chain is built from TRBV28 and TRBJ2-7; the D gene is possibly TRBD1 (5 bases). Germline CDR1 reads MDHEN; CDR2 reads SYDVKM. Deletions cut 2 bases from V and 4 bases from J, with 9 bases between. The CDR3 has 13 residues. The CDR3 protein is CASSLARVYEQYF. The CDR3 DNA is TGTGCCAGCAGTTTAGCCAGGGTGTACGAGCAGTACTTC.

This clonotype has at least ten counts. The chain has TRBV3-1 and TRBJ1-2; D is perhaps TRBD1 (5 bases). Trimming cost V 4 bases and J 4 bases, with 10 bases left between them. This CDR3 contains 13 residues. CDR1 and CDR2 from the germline V gene are LGHDT and YNNKEL (reference sequence). CDR3 DNA: TGTGCCAGCAGCCGGGAGGGGAGCTATGGCTACACCTTC. This codes for CASSREGSYGYTF.

This clonotype has just one count. The chain recombines TRBV5-1 with TRBJ2-3; 9 nucleotides align to TRBD1. CDR1 and CDR2 (germline): SGHRS, YFSETQ. The CDR3 loop spans 15 amino acids. V was clipped by 4 bases and J by 4 bases; unmatched bases: 7. The CDR3 reads CASSRDGTGPDTQYF. In nucleotides, the CDR3 is TGCGCCAGCAGCCGCGATGGGACAGGGCCAGATACGCAGTATTTT.

This clonotype is classed as medium-sized. The chain links TRBV3-1 to TRBJ2-2; TRBD2 is a possible D gene (5 bases). Germline V gene sequence: CDR1 LGHDT, CDR2 YNNKEL (reference sequence). This CDR3 spans 14 amino acids. The V end lost 1 base, the J end lost 7 bases, and 10 bases lay between the germline ends. CDR3: CASSQGSEGGELFF. The CDR3, as DNA: TGTGCCAGCAGCCAAGGCAGCGAGGGCGGGGAGCTGTTTTTT.

This clonotype was detected ten times or more. This rearrangement joins TRBV29-1 to TRBJ1-3; 8 bases fit TRBD1. This CDR3 comprises 13 residues. CDR1 and CDR2 from the germline V gene are SQVTM and ANQGSEA. V lost 6 bases and J lost 3; bases outside the gene matches: 4. The CDR3 loop reads CSVRDRGGNTIYF. The CDR3 DNA reads as TGCAGCGTCAGAGACAGGGGTGGAAACACCATATATTTT.

Comment on this clonotype: Since a much larger clone is just one base distant, this may be a read error. The CDR3 reads CASSGMTGGYDYTF. CDR3 nucleotide sequence: TGTGCCAGCAGCGGTATGACAGGGGGTTATGACTACACCTTC. The rearrangement uses TRBV2 and TRBJ1-2; TRBD1 aligns across 9 bases. There are 14 residues in the CDR3. Germline V gives CDR1 SNHLY, CDR2 FYNNEI. Filled out from reference TRBV2 and TRBJ1-2, the complete variable domain reads EPEVTQTPSHQVTQMGQEVILRCVPISNHLYFYWYRQILGQKVEFLVSFYNNEISEKSEIFDDQFSVERPDGSNFTLKIRSTKLEDSAMYFCASSGMTGGYDYTFGSGTRLTVV.